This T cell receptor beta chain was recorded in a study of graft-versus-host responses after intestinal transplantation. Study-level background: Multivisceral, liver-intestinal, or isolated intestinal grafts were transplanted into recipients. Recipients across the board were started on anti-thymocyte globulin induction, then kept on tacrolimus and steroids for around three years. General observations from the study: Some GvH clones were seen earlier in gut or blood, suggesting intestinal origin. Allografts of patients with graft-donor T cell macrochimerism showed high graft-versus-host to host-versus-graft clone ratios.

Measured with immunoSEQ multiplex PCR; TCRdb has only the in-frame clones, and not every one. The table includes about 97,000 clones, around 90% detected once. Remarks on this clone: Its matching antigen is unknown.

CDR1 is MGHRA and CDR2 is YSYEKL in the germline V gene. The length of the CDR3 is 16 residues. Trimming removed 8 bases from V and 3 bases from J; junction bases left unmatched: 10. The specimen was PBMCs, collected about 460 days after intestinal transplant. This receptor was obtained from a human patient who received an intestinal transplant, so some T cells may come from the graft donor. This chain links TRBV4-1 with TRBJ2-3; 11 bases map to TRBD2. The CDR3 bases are TGCGCCAGCCGCGGGGTAGCGGGGGGGCTTACAGATACGCAGTATTTT. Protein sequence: CASRGVAGGLTDTQYF.